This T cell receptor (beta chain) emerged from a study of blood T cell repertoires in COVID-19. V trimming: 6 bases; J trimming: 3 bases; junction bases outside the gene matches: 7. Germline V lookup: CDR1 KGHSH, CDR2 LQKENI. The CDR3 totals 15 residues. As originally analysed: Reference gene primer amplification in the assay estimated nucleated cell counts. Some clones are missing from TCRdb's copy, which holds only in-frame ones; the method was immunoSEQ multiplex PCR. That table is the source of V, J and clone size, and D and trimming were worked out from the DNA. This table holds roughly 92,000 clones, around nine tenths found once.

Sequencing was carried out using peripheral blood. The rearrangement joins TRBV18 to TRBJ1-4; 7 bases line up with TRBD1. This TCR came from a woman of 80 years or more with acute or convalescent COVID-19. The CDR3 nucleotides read TGTGCCAGCTCTCCAACAGGGGTCTCTAATGAAAAACTGTTTTTT. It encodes CASSPTGVSNEKLFF. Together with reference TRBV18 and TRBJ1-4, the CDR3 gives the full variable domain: NAGVMQNPRHLVRRRGQEARLRCSPMKGHSHVYWYRQLPEEGLKFMVYLQKENIIDESGMPKERFSAEFPKEGPSILRIQQVVRGDSAAYFCASSPTGVSNEKLFFGSGTQLSVL.